This T cell receptor beta chain was documented in a study of blood T cell repertoires in COVID-19. On the study more broadly: PBMCs, B-cell-depleted T cells, or T cells were the source of the cDNA or gDNA that made up the material.

Clones were read by immunoSEQ multiplex PCR, and TCRdb kept only the in-frame ones, dropping some. The data contain under 70,000 clones, around 89% of them seen just once; the ten biggest clones take up 10%. This CDR3 is built from 15 residues. Trimming removed 5 bases from V and 7 bases from J, with 18 bases in between. Germline values: CDR1 LNHDA, CDR2 SQIVND (reference sequence). The V call is TRBV19, the J call TRBJ1-3; D is perhaps TRBD1 (6 bases). The TCR comes from a woman in her 40s who had recovered from COVID-19. Input material: PBMCs or T cells enriched from blood (not recorded which). The CDR3 sequence is CASSVDNRVGNTIYF. The CDR3 nucleotides are TGTGCCAGTAGTGTGGATAACAGGGTTGGGAACACCATATATTTT.